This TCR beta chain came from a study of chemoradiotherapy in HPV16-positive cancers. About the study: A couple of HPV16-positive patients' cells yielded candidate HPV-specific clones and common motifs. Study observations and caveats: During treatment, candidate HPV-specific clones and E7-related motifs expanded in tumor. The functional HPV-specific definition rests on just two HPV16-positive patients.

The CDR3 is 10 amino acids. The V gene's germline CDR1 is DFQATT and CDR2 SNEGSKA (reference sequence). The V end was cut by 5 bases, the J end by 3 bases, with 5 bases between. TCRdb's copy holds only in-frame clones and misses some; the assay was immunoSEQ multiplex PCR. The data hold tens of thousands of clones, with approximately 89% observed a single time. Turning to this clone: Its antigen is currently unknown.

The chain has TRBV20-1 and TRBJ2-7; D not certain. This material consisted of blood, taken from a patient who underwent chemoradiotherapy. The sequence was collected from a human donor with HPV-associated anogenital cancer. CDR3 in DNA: TGCAGTGCTTCTAACTACGAGCAGTACTTC. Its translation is CSASNYEQYF.